This T cell receptor (beta chain) was sequenced during a study of CD8+ T cells in alopecia areata. Study in general: It was oral tofacitinib, at 5 to 10 mg twice daily, that treated patients received. Whole-study findings and limits: For baseline CD8+ expansion, any link to response stays uncertain with one nonresponder.

This sample's treatment: oral pan-JAK inhibitor, 5-10 mg twice daily. There are 16 residues in the CDR3. Germline assignment: CDR1 SGDLS and CDR2 YYNGEE. V gave up 3 bases and J gave up 7 bases, with 20 bases separating them. In the case of this clone: As yet, its antigen is unknown.

Following extraction, RNA underwent reverse transcription to cDNA, which served as the sequencing template. Using immunoSEQ multiplex PCR, the repertoire was profiled, and TCRdb retains in-frame clones only, with some absent. This table holds some 110,000 clones, roughly 63% found once. The specimen comprised CD8+ T cells sorted from blood, sampled at week 4, from a patient treated with tofacitinib. The chain links TRBV9 to TRBJ1-5; weak D call: TRBD1 (6 bases). The source is a human donor with alopecia areata. For the CDR3, the DNA is TGTGCCAGCAGCGCCGCCCCGGACAGCCCGTACCAGCCCCAGCATTTT. Its protein product is CASSAAPDSPYQPQHF.